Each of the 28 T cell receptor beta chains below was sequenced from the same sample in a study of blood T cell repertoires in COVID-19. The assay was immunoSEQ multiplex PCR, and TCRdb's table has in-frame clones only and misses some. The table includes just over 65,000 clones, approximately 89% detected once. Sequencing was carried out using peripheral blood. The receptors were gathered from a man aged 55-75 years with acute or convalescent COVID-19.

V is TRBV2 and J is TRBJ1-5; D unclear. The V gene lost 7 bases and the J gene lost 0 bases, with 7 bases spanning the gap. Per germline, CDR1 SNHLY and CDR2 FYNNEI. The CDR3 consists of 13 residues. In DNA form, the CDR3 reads TGTGCCAGCATGGAGGATAGCAATCAGCCCCAGCATTTT. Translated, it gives CASMEDSNQPQHF. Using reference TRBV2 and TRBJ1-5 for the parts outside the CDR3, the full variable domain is EPEVTQTPSHQVTQMGQEVILRCVPISNHLYFYWYRQILGQKVEFLVSFYNNEISEKSEIFDDQFSVERPDGSNFTLKIRSTKLEDSAMYFCASMEDSNQPQHFGDGTRLSIL.

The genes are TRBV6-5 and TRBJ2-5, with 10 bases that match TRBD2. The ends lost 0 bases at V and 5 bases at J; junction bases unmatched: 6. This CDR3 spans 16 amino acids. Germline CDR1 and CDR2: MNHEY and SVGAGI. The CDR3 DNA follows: TGTGCCAGCAGTTACTCTCAGCGGGGGGGCCGGGAGACCCAGTACTTC. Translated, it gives CASSYSQRGGRETQYF.

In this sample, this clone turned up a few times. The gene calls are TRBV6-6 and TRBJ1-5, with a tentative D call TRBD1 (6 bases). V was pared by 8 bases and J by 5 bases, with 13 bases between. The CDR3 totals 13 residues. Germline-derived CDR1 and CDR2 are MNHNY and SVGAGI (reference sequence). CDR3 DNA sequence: TGTGCCAGCGGGGGCAGGACGGATCAGCCCCAGCATTTT. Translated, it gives CASGGRTDQPQHF.

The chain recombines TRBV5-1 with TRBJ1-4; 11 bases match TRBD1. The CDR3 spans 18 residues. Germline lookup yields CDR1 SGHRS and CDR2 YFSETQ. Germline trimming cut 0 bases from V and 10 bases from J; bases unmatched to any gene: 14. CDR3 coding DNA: TGCGCCAGCAGCTTGGGTGAGAGGACAGGGGGCCCTCAGGGAAAACTGTTTTTT. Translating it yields CASSLGERTGGPQGKLFF.

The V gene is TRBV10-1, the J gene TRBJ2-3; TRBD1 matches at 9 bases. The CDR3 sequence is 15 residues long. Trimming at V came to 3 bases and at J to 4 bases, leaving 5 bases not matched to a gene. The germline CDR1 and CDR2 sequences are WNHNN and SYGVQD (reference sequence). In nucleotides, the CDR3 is TGCGCCAGCAGTGACAGGGACAGGGCATCAGATACGCAGTATTTT. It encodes CASSDRDRASDTQYF.

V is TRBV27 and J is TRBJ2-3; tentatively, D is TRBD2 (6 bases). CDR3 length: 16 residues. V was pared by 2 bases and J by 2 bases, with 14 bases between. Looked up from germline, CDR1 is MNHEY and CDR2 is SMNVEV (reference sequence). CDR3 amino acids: CASSLSQGGITDTQYF. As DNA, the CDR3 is TGTGCCAGCAGTTTAAGTCAGGGAGGTATCACAGATACGCAGTATTTT.

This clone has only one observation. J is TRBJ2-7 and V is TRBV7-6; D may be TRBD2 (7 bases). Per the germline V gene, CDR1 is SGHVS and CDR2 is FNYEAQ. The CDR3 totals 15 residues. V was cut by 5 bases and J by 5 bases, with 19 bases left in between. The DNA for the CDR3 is TGTGCCAGCAGCCCCGGGGTGGGGGGGGCAAACGAGCAGTACTTC. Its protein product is CASSPGVGGANEQYF.

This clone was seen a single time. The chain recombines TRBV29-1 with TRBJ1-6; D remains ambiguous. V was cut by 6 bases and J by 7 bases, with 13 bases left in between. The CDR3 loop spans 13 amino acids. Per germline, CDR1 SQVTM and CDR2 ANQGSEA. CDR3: CSVGRGPNSPLHF. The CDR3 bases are TGCAGCGTCGGCCGGGGTCCAAATTCACCCCTCCACTTT.

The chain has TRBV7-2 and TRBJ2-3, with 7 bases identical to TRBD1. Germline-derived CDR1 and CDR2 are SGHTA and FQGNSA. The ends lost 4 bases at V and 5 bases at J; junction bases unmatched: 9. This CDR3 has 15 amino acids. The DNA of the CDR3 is TGTGCCAGCAGCTGGGCCCGACAGGGCAGAGATACGCAGTATTTT. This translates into CASSWARQGRDTQYF.

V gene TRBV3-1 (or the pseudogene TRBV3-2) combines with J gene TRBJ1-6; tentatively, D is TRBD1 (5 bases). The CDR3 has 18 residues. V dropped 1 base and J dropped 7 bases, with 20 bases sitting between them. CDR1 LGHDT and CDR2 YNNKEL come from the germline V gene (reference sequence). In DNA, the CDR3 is TGTGCCAGCAGCCAAGGTGGGAGAAGGGGAGGCGCGAATTCACCCCTCCACTTT. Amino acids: CASSQGGRRGGANSPLHF.

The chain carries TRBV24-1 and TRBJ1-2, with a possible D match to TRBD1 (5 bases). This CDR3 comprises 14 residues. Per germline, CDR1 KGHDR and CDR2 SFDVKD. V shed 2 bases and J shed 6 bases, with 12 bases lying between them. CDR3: CATSDSGQVDGYTF. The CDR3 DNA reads TGTGCCACCAGTGATTCAGGGCAGGTCGATGGCTACACCTTC.

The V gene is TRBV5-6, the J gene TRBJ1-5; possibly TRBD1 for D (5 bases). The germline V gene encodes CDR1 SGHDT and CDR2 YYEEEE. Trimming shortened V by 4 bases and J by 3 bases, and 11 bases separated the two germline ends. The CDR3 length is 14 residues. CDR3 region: CASSHGQVNQPQHF. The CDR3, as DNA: TGTGCCAGCAGCCATGGACAAGTCAATCAGCCCCAGCATTTT.

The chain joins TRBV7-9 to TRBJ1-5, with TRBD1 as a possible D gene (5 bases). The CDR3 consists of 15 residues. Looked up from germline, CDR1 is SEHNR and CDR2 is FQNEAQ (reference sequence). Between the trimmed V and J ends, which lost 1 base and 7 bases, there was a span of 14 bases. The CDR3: CASSLDGGVGQPQHF. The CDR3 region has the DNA TGTGCCAGCAGCTTAGATGGGGGGGTAGGGCAGCCCCAGCATTTT.

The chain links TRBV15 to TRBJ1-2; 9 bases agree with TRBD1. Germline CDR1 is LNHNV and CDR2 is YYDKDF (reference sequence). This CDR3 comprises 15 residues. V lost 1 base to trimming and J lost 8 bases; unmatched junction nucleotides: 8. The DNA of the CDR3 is TGTGCCACCAGCAGAGGTCGCGGGACAGGGTTGGGCTACACCTTC. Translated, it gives CATSRGRGTGLGYTF.

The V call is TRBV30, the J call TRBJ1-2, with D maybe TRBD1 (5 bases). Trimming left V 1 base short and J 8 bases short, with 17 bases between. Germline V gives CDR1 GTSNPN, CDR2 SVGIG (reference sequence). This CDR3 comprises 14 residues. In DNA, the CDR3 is TGTGCCTGGAGTGCCGCGGGAGGGGCTGGAGGCTACACCTTC. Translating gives CAWSAAGGAGGYTF.

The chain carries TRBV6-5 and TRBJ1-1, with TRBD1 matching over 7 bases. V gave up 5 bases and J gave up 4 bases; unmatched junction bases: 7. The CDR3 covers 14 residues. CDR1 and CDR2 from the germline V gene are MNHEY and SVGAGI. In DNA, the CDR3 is TGTGCCAGCAGTAACGATAAGGGGGCCACTGAAGCTTTCTTT. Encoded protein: CASSNDKGATEAFF.

CDR3 region: CASGFSGTGVRETQYF. The DNA of the CDR3 is TGTGCTAGTGGTTTTTCCGGGACAGGGGTCCGGGAGACCCAGTACTTC. The V and J genes are TRBV12-5 and TRBJ2-5; 10 bases align to TRBD1. Trimming at V came to 3 bases and at J to 5 bases, leaving 9 bases not matched to a gene. The V gene's germline CDR1 is LGHNT and CDR2 FRNRAP. CDR3 length: 16 residues. The variable domain in full, completed from reference TRBV12-5 and TRBJ2-5, reads DARVTQTPRHKVTEMGQEVTMRCQPILGHNTVFWYRQTMMQGLELLAYFRNRAPLDDSGMPKDRFSAEMPDATLATLKIQPSEPRDSAVYFCASGFSGTGVRETQYFGPGTRLLVL.

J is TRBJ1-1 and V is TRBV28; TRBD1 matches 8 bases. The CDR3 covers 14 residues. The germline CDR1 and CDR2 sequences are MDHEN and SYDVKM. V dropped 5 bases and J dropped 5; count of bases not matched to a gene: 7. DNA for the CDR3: TGTGCCAGCAGTCGCCAGGGGGCGAGAACTGAAGCTTTCTTT. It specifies CASSRQGARTEAFF.

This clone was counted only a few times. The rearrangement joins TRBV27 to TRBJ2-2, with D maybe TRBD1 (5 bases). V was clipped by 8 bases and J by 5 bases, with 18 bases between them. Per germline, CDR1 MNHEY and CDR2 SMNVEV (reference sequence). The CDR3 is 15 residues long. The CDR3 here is CASGLRASGTGELFF. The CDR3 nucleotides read TGTGCCAGCGGCCTCAGGGCTTCTGGGACCGGGGAGCTGTTTTTT.

The CDR3 spells CASSQFTGSSYNSPLHF. The CDR3 bases are TGCGCCAGCAGCCAATTCACAGGGAGCTCCTATAATTCACCCCTCCACTTT. The chain is built from TRBV4-1 and TRBJ1-6, with a tentative D call TRBD1 (6 bases). The CDR3 runs to 17 residues. The germline V and J ends were trimmed by 2 bases and 0 bases, with 11 bases remaining between them. CDR1 and CDR2 (germline): MGHRA, YSYEKL.

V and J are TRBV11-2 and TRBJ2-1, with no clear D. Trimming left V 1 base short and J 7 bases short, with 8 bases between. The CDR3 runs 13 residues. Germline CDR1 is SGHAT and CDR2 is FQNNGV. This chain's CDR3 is CASSLVLLNEQFF. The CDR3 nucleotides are TGTGCCAGCAGCTTAGTCTTATTGAATGAGCAGTTCTTC.

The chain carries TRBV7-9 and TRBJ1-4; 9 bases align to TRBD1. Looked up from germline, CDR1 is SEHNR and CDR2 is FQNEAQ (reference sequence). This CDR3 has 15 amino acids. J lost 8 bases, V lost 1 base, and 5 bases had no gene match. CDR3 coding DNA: TGTGCCAGCAGCTTAGGGGACAGGGATGAAGAAAAACTGTTTTTT. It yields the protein CASSLGDRDEEKLFF.

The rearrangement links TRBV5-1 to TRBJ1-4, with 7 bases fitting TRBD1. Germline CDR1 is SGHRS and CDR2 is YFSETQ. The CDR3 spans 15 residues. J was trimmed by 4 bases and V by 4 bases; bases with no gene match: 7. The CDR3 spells CASSPDGDSNEKLFF. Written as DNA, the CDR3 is TGCGCCAGCAGCCCGGACGGGGACAGTAATGAAAAACTGTTTTTT.

The CDR3 is CATSDPQGIEETQYF. In nucleotides, the CDR3 is TGTGCCACCAGTGACCCACAGGGTATAGAGGAGACCCAGTACTTC. This rearrangement joins TRBV24-1 to TRBJ2-5, with D possibly being TRBD1 (6 bases). This CDR3 is built from 15 residues. V dropped 4 bases and J dropped 5 bases, with 16 bases sitting between them. Germline V gives CDR1 KGHDR, CDR2 SFDVKD.

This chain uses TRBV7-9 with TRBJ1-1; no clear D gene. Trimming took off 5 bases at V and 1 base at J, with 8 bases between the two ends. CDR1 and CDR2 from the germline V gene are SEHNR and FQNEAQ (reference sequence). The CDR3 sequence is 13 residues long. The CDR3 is CASSDTGNTEAFF. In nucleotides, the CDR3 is TGTGCCAGCAGCGATACGGGGAACACTGAAGCTTTCTTT.

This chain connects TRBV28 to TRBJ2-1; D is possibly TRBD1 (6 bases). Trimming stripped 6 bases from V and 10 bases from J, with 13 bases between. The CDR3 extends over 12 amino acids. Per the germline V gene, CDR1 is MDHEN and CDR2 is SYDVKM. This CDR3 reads CASRYRVEEQFF. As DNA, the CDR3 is TGTGCCAGCAGGTACAGGGTTGAGGAGCAGTTCTTC.

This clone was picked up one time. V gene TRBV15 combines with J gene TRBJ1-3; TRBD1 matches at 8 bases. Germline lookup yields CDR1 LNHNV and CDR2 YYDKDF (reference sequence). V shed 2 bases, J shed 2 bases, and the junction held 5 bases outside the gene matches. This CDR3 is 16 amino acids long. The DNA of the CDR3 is TGTGCCACCAGCAGAAATACAGGGGGAACTGGAAACACCATATATTTT. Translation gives CATSRNTGGTGNTIYF.

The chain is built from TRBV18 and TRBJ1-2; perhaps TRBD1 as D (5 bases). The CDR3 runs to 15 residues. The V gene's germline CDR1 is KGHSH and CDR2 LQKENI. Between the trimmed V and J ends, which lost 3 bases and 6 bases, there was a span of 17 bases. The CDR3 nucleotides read TGTGCCAGCTCACCGGCGGGGCAGGGCCCCGATGGCTACACCTTC. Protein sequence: CASSPAGQGPDGYTF. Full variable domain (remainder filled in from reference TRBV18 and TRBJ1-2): NAGVMQNPRHLVRRRGQEARLRCSPMKGHSHVYWYRQLPEEGLKFMVYLQKENIIDESGMPKERFSAEFPKEGPSILRIQQVVRGDSAAYFCASSPAGQGPDGYTFGSGTRLTVV.